The T cell receptor beta chain under discussion was sequenced for a study of technical replicates of blood from a handful of donors. This clone was seen a single time. Data came from immunoSEQ multiplex PCR; TCRdb stores just in-frame clones and leaves some out. The sample has tens of thousands of clones; about 90% are singletons. This CDR3 region has 15 residues. This TCR came from a human donor in good health. The sample taken for sequencing was T cells isolated from PBMCs. The chain combines TRBV21-1 with TRBJ2-3; TRBD1 reflects the table's D call only, with no check against the DNA. TRBV21-1 is flagged as a pseudogene. CDR3 bases: TGTGCCAGCAGCAAAAGGGCAGGGAAGCGTGATACGCAGTATTTT. It codes for CASSKRAGKRDTQYF.